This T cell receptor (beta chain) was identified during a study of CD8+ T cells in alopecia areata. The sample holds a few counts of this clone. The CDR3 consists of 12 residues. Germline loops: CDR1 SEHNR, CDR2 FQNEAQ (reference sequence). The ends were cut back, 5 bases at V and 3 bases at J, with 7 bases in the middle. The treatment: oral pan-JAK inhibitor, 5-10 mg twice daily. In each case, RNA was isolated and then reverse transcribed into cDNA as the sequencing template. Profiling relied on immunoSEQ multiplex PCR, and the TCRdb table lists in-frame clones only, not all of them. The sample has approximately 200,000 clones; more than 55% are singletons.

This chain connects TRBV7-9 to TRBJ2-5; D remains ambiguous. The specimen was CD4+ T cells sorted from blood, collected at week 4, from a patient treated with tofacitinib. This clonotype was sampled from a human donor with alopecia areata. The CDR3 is CASSTIKETQYF. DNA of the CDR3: TGTGCCAGCAGCACGATTAAAGAGACCCAGTACTTC.